The clone carrying this T cell receptor beta chain was seen a few times. The antigen is unknown. The data derive from a study of cytomegalovirus exposure and HLA in healthy donors. On the study more broadly: Earlier, 95 million to 120 million unique TCR beta sequences were recovered from about 170 million T cells by an analysis.

Regarding the study as a whole: In an earlier analysis, productive rearrangement rates for most beta V segments clustered near 87% or 30%. As a later analysis revealed, most CMV-associated TCR beta chains appeared HLA-restricted.

Germline loops: CDR1 LNHDA, CDR2 SQIVND (reference sequence). The CDR3 extends over 15 amino acids. V lost 5 bases to trimming and J lost 8 bases; unmatched junction nucleotides: 10. It was with 60 Vbeta and 13 Jbeta primers that the PCR ran. Profiling relied on immunoSEQ multiplex PCR, and the TCRdb table lists in-frame clones only, not all of them. The sample carries around 92,000 clones, roughly four fifths recorded once. This TCR came from a human donor in good health. The chain joins TRBV19 to TRBJ1-4; TRBD1 aligns across 8 bases. The specimen was PBMCs. CDR3 region: CASSVPRDRLEKLFF. The CDR3 DNA sequence: TGTGCCAGTAGTGTGCCTAGGGACAGGCTGGAAAAACTGTTTTTT.